This T cell receptor beta chain was captured in a study of blood T cell repertoires in COVID-19. Background on the study: Collection of acute and convalescent COVID-19 samples took place in the United States, Italy and Spain.

Looked up from germline, CDR1 is SNHLY and CDR2 is FYNNEI. V dropped 5 bases and J dropped 7; count of bases not matched to a gene: 4. The CDR3 runs to 13 residues. Using immunoSEQ multiplex PCR, the repertoire was profiled, and TCRdb retains in-frame clones only, with some absent. This repertoire shows hundreds of thousands of clones, about 79% found once; its top ten account for 8.9%. The sequence was collected from a man aged 80 or over with acute or convalescent COVID-19. V is TRBV2 and J is TRBJ1-2; 10 bases match TRBD1. The material sequenced was peripheral blood. The CDR3 reads CASSLTGGAGYTF. In nucleotides, the CDR3 is TGTGCCAGCAGTCTGACAGGGGGCGCTGGCTACACCTTC.